The clone carrying this T cell receptor beta chain appeared a single time. The sample is drawn from a study of blood T cell repertoires in COVID-19. Study-wide context: COVID-19 samples from acute and convalescent phases originated in the United States, Italy and Spain. The cDNA or gDNA used as material had been derived from T cells, B-cell-depleted T cells, or PBMCs.

In the authors' methods: Reference gene primer amplification gave estimated nucleated cell counts. Assay used: immunoSEQ multiplex PCR; TCRdb lists only in-frame clones, some missing. For V, J and clone size, that table is used; D and trimming come from the DNA. The data contain 300,000 or so clones, about 89% of them singletons. V gave up 4 bases and J gave up 15 bases, with 22 bases separating them. Germline V gene sequence: CDR1 SGHDN, CDR2 FVKESK. The CDR3 loop spans 15 amino acids. Input material: peripheral blood. The receptor comes from a woman aged 40 to 50 who had recovered from COVID-19. The genes are TRBV14 and TRBJ1-6, with D possibly TRBD1 on 5 matching bases. The CDR3, as DNA: TGTGCCAGCAGCCCGGGGGTAAATCCGTTTGGAGGCCTCCACTTT. Translation gives CASSPGVNPFGGLHF.